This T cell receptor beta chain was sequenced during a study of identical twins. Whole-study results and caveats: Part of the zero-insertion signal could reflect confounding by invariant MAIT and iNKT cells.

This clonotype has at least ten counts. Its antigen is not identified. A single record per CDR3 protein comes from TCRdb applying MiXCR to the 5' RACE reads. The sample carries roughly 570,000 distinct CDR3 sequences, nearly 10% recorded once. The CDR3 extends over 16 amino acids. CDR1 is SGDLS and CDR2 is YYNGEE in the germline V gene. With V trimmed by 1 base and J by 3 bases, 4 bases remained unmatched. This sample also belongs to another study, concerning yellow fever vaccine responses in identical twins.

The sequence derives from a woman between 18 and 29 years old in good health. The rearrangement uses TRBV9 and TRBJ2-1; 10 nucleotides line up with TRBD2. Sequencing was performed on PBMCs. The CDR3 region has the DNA TGTGCCAGCAGCGTAACTAGCGGGACGGACTACAATGAGCAGTTCTTC. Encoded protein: CASSVTSGTDYNEQFF.